This T cell receptor beta chain originates from a study of blood T cell repertoires in COVID-19. In the original workflow: Reference gene primer amplification gave nucleated cell count estimates. The data were produced by immunoSEQ multiplex PCR, yet TCRdb's version contains in-frame clones alone and is incomplete. D and trimming come from the DNA, and the V and J calls and clone size come from that table. The sample records 150,000 or so clones, roughly 87% being singletons. This clonotype originated in a woman in her seventies with acute or convalescent COVID-19. Material for sequencing was peripheral blood.

The CDR3 region is CASSIRRQALNSPLHF. For the CDR3, the DNA is TGTGCCAGTAGTATTCGCCGACAGGCTCTTAATTCACCCCTCCACTTT. V gene TRBV19 combines with J gene TRBJ1-6, with D perhaps matching TRBD1 (6 bases). Germline V gene sequence: CDR1 LNHDA, CDR2 SQIVND (reference sequence). CDR3 length equals 16 residues. Trimming removed 3 bases at V and 6 bases at J, with 15 bases between.